Given below is one TCR beta chain in context. TCRdb keeps only in-frame clones here, not all; method: immunoSEQ multiplex PCR. The sample yields 150,000 to 200,000 clones, 88% seen once. The entry originates in a study of blood T cell repertoires in COVID-19. Study-wide background: Acute and convalescent COVID-19 samples came from the United States, Italy and Spain. PBMCs, B-cell-depleted T cells, or T cells provided the cDNA or gDNA that made up the material.

The germline V and J ends were trimmed by 3 bases and 7 bases, with 16 bases remaining between them. The CDR3 loop spans 15 amino acids. The germline gives CDR1 SGHRS, CDR2 YFSETQ. The chain uses TRBV5-1 and TRBJ2-2, with D possibly matching TRBD1 (6 bases). Sequences were obtained from peripheral blood. This receptor was identified in a man aged 35-49 years with active or convalescent COVID-19. In DNA form, the CDR3 reads TGCGCCAGCAGCTGGGTGGACAGTGGAGACGGGGAGCTGTTTTTT. Protein product: CASSWVDSGDGELFF.